Listed here are 26 T cell receptor beta chains from one sample, sequenced in a study of breast tumors, draining lymph nodes, adjacent tissues. MiXCR, applied by TCRdb to the multiplex PCR reads, yields one record per CDR3 protein. This table holds about 22,000 distinct CDR3 sequences, around 55% found once. Sequenced input: breast tumor tissue. The receptors originated from a female donor with breast cancer. Some clones in this sample may be carry-over from other donors' samples.

This clonotype was observed many times. Possible read error: a much larger clone is one base away. V is TRBV20-1 and J is TRBJ2-5, with 12 positions matching TRBD2. The CDR3 has 16 residues. The trim removed 6 bases at V and 3 bases at J, leaving 11 bases unmatched. Looked up from germline, CDR1 is DFQATT and CDR2 is SNEGSKA (reference sequence). CDR3 sequence (DNA): TGCAGTGCAAACGCTAGGACTAGCGGGACTAAAGAGACCCAGTACTTC. It is translated as CSANARTSGTKETQYF.

This clonotype is labeled as medium-sized. The chain joins TRBV5-6 to TRBJ1-2; 8 nucleotides align to TRBD1. Germline lookup yields CDR1 SGHDT and CDR2 YYEEEE. The length of the CDR3 is 16 residues. The trim removed 3 bases at V and 1 base at J, leaving 8 bases unmatched. CDR3 in DNA: TGTGCCAGCAGCTCCCGGGACAGGATCGTTAACTATGGCTACACCTTC. Amino acids: CASSSRDRIVNYGYTF.

This clonotype was picked up many times. V and J are TRBV10-1 and TRBJ1-2; 9 bases are a match to TRBD1. The CDR3 is 13 amino acids. With 6 bases clipped from V and 5 bases from J, the junction kept 4 bases outside the gene matches. CDR1 is WNHNN, CDR2 SYGVQD, per germline (reference sequence). DNA for the CDR3: TGCGCCAGCAGGGGGACAGGGTATTATGGCTACACCTTC. It encodes CASRGTGYYGYTF.

At least ten counts were recorded for this clonotype. The V call is TRBV12-3 or TRBV12-4, the J call TRBJ1-5; 9 bases line up with TRBD1. The CDR3 contains 19 residues. V lost 2 bases to trimming and J lost 1 base; unmatched junction nucleotides: 12. CDR3 bases: TGTGCCAGCAGTTTAAGGCCGCCTCCGGGACAGGGAAGCAATCAGCCCCAGCATTTT. This gives the protein CASSLRPPPGQGSNQPQHF.

V usage is TRBV2 and J usage is TRBJ2-7; 8 positions agree with TRBD1. J gave up 3 bases and V 2 bases, and 3 bases lay outside the gene matches. This CDR3 is built from 14 residues. Germline values: CDR1 SNHLY, CDR2 FYNNEI. Written as DNA, the CDR3 is TGTGCCAGCAGTGAACAGGGGGCCCTCTACGAGCAGTACTTC. As protein: CASSEQGALYEQYF.

As regards this clonotype: This may come from a read error, since a much larger clone is one base off. V usage is TRBV11-3 and J usage is TRBJ2-5; 7 bases map to TRBD2. The germline V gene encodes CDR1 SGHNT and CDR2 YENEEA. The CDR3 has 16 residues. The ends lost 0 bases at V and 5 bases at J; junction bases unmatched: 9. In DNA form, the CDR3 reads TGTGCCAGCAGCTTAGATCTTCCAGCGGGAAAGGAGACCCAGTACTTC. This translates into CASSLDLPAGKETQYF.

This clonotype showed up many times. V gene TRBV20-1 combines with J gene TRBJ1-1; tentative D call: TRBD1 (6 bases). The ends were cut back, 0 bases at V and 3 bases at J, with 11 bases in the middle. Germline V gives CDR1 DFQATT, CDR2 SNEGSKA (reference sequence). The CDR3 contains 14 residues. CDR3 in DNA: TGCAGTGCTAGAGAAGGGCAGGGGCACACTGAAGCTTTCTTT. It encodes CSAREGQGHTEAFF.

The chain links TRBV24-1 to TRBJ2-2; 12 nucleotides match TRBD1. From germline, CDR1 is KGHDR and CDR2 SFDVKD. The V and J ends lost 12 bases and 5 bases, in that order; junction bases with no gene match: 12. This CDR3 spans 16 amino acids. The CDR3 spells CAAVRGQGARTGELFF. Written as DNA, the CDR3 is TGTGCCGCCGTCCGGGGACAGGGGGCGCGGACCGGGGAGCTGTTTTTT.

This clonotype came up a few times. The chain links TRBV2 to TRBJ2-7; D may be TRBD2 (6 bases). The V end was cut by 6 bases, the J end by 12 bases, with 15 bases between. The length of the CDR3 is 11 residues. Germline CDR1 reads SNHLY; CDR2 reads FYNNEI. CDR3 amino acids: CASSWDWDWYF. The CDR3, as DNA: TGTGCCAGCAGCTGGGACTGGGATTGGTACTTC.

This clonotype was seen many times. A much larger clone sits a single nucleotide away, making a read error possible. The DNA for the CDR3 is TGTGCCAGTAGTAGGAGGCTCTGGGCAGATATGCAGTATTTT. Its translation: CASSRRLWADMQYF. The rearrangement joins TRBV19 to TRBJ2-3; maybe TRBD2 (5 bases). This CDR3 comprises 14 residues. Germline lookup yields CDR1 LNHDA and CDR2 SQIVND (reference sequence). Full variable domain (remainder filled in from reference TRBV19 and TRBJ2-3): DGGITQSPKYLFRKEGQNVTLSCEQNLNHDAMYWYRQDPGQGLRLIYYSQIVNDFQKGDIAEGYSVSREKKESFPLTVTSAQKNPTAFYLCASSRRLWADMQYFGPGTRLTVL.

This clonotype was seen many times. V gene TRBV6-5 combines with J gene TRBJ2-3; D not resolved. The V end lost 2 bases, the J end lost 0 bases, and 9 bases lay between the germline ends. The CDR3 is 15 residues long. The V gene's germline CDR1 is MNHEY and CDR2 SVGAGI. In DNA form, the CDR3 reads TGTGCCAGCAGTTACGTCCGGGCTAGCACAGATACGCAGTATTTT. Translation gives CASSYVRASTDTQYF.

In its sample, this clonotype is medium-sized. The rearrangement links TRBV9 to TRBJ1-4; D gene ambiguous. The germline V gene has CDR1 SGDLS and CDR2 YYNGEE. Trimming cost V 0 bases and J 8 bases, with 11 bases left between them. CDR3 size: 14 residues. The CDR3: CASSVGGIGEKLFF. The CDR3 DNA reads as TGTGCCAGCAGCGTAGGAGGGATCGGGGAAAAACTGTTTTTT.

This chain joins TRBV2 and TRBJ2-1; D perhaps matches TRBD2 (7 bases). CDR1 and CDR2 (germline): SNHLY, FYNNEI. The ends were cut back, 7 bases at V and 5 bases at J, with 15 bases in the middle. The CDR3 runs to 14 residues. CDR3 coding DNA: TGTGCCAGCAACCGGGGGGCCCTAAACAATGAGCAGTTCTTC. It codes for CASNRGALNNEQFF. Complete variable domain (other parts from reference TRBV2 and TRBJ2-1): EPEVTQTPSHQVTQMGQEVILRCVPISNHLYFYWYRQILGQKVEFLVSFYNNEISEKSEIFDDQFSVERPDGSNFTLKIRSTKLEDSAMYFCASNRGALNNEQFFGPGTRLTVL.

This clonotype was detected ten times or more. The chain links TRBV11-3 to TRBJ2-3, with 10 bases that match TRBD2. V lost 5 bases to trimming and J lost 4 bases; unmatched junction nucleotides: 3. The CDR3 consists of 14 residues. From germline, CDR1 is SGHNT and CDR2 YENEEA. CDR3 nucleotides: TGTGCCAGCAGCCCCACTAGCGGGGCAGATACGCAGTATTTT. Translation: CASSPTSGADTQYF.

This clonotype was found many times. Given a much more abundant clone one base away, this may be a read error. V gene TRBV20-1 combines with J gene TRBJ1-2; 8 positions agree with TRBD1. The CDR3 covers 12 residues. Germline CDR1 DFQATT, CDR2 SNEGSKA (reference sequence). In nucleotides, the CDR3 is TGCAGTGCCTGGACAGGGAACTATGGCTCCACCTTC. Translation: CSAWTGNYGSTF.

The V and J genes are TRBV19 and TRBJ1-4, with 10 nucleotides matching TRBD1. V lost 5 bases and J lost 6; bases outside the gene matches: 12. The CDR3 runs to 17 residues. Germline V CDR1 and CDR2: LNHDA, SQIVND (reference sequence). The CDR3 is CASSSRDRGKGDEKLFF. CDR3 coding DNA: TGTGCCAGTAGTTCCCGGGACAGGGGAAAGGGGGATGAAAAACTGTTTTTT.

This clonotype turned up a few times. The chain recombines TRBV6-5 with TRBJ2-3, with 11 bases identical to TRBD2. Unmatched junction bases numbered 4, after V lost 9 bases and J lost 2 bases. Per germline, CDR1 MNHEY and CDR2 SVGAGI. The CDR3 runs to 14 residues. This CDR3 is CARRLAGPTDTQYF. CDR3 nucleotides: TGTGCCAGAAGACTAGCGGGACCCACAGATACGCAGTATTTT.

This clonotype showed up many times. This sequence joins TRBV10-3 and TRBJ2-7, with D uncertain. The CDR3 extends over 13 amino acids. Per the germline V gene, CDR1 is ENHRY and CDR2 is SYGVKD. Deletions cut 4 bases from V and 4 bases from J, with 11 bases between. The CDR3 loop reads CAISGVNWYEQYF. The CDR3 region has the DNA TGTGCCATCAGTGGGGTGAACTGGTACGAGCAGTACTTC.

By share, this clonotype counts as medium-sized. This chain links TRBV20-1 with TRBJ2-7; D not resolved. V shed 1 base and J shed 4 bases, with 8 bases lying between them. Per the germline V gene, CDR1 is DFQATT and CDR2 is SNEGSKA (reference sequence). This CDR3 is 12 amino acids long. In DNA, the CDR3 is TGCAGTGCTAGAGGGACCAGATACGAGCAGTACTTC. Translating it yields CSARGTRYEQYF.

This clonotype was seen at least ten times. The CDR3 loop reads CASRTSGGSYEQYF. In DNA form, the CDR3 reads TGTGCCAGCAGGACTAGCGGGGGCTCCTACGAGCAGTACTTC. This chain connects TRBV6-1 to TRBJ2-7, with 12 bases lining up with TRBD2. The CDR3 has 14 amino acids. Germline V gene data show CDR1 as MNHNS and CDR2 as SASEGT. V was clipped by 6 bases and J by 0 bases; unmatched bases: 0.

The rearrangement joins TRBV20-1 to TRBJ2-7, with D hard to call. V was cut by 2 bases and J by 0 bases, with 11 bases left in between. The CDR3 spans 14 residues. Germline CDR1 reads DFQATT; CDR2 reads SNEGSKA (reference sequence). The CDR3 loop reads CSARSPLSSYEQYF. Written as DNA, the CDR3 is TGCAGTGCTAGATCCCCCTTAAGCTCCTACGAGCAGTACTTC.

This rearrangement joins TRBV19 to TRBJ1-2; D is unclear. From germline, CDR1 is LNHDA and CDR2 SQIVND (reference sequence). Trimming stripped 7 bases from V and 4 bases from J, with 16 bases between. This CDR3 is built from 14 residues. DNA of the CDR3: TGTGCCAGTATCAGCAGCGGGCTGCGCTATGGCTACACCTTC. It yields the protein CASISSGLRYGYTF.

The gene calls are TRBV15 and TRBJ2-1; D unclear. The germline V gene encodes CDR1 LNHNV and CDR2 YYDKDF (reference sequence). V was clipped by 0 bases and J by 5 bases, with 2 bases between them. The CDR3 extends over 12 amino acids. CDR3 loop: CATSRENNEQFF. The CDR3 coding sequence is TGTGCCACCAGCAGAGAAAACAATGAGCAGTTCTTC.

The chain has TRBV15 and TRBJ1-6; D ambiguous. Germline CDR1 reads LNHNV; CDR2 reads YYDKDF (reference sequence). This CDR3 has 14 amino acids. V was trimmed by 0 bases and J by 4 bases, leaving 4 bases between them. In DNA, the CDR3 is TGTGCCACCAGCAGAGATCCGTATAATTCACCCCTCCACTTT. It yields the protein CATSRDPYNSPLHF.

The chain joins TRBV10-3 to TRBJ1-3; D remains ambiguous. The CDR3 is 12 residues long. Germline V gives CDR1 ENHRY, CDR2 SYGVKD. The ends were cut back, 8 bases at V and 0 bases at J, with 5 bases in the middle. CDR3 in DNA: TGTGCCATCGGGTACTCTGGAAACACCATATATTTT. Residues: CAIGYSGNTIYF.

The rearrangement joins TRBV10-3 to TRBJ2-3, with 9 nucleotides matching TRBD1. Germline CDR1 and CDR2: ENHRY and SYGVKD. This CDR3 has 15 residues. The trim removed 4 bases at V and 7 bases at J, leaving 9 bases unmatched. Here the CDR3 reads CAISGGDRASNTQYF. CDR3 coding DNA: TGTGCCATCAGTGGGGGGGACAGGGCTAGTAATACGCAGTATTTT.